This T cell receptor beta chain is drawn from a study of neurological immune-mediated disorders. As for time point: longitudinal time-point 3. A single record per CDR3 protein comes from TCRdb applying MiXCR to the 5' RACE reads. The data show about 49,000 distinct CDR3 sequences, 8% to 9% seen once. There are many counts of this clonotype. The clonotype originates from a woman aged 40 to 50 in good health. Specimen: PBMCs.

The DNA for the CDR3 is TGCGCCAGCAGCCCAGTTGGGAGGGACCTCGTTTCACCCCTCCACTTT. It yields the protein CASSPVGRDLVSPLHF. The chain carries TRBV4-1 and TRBJ1-6; TRBD1 might be the D (5 bases). The CDR3 runs 16 residues. V was cut by 4 bases and J by 9 bases, with 19 bases left in between. Looked up from germline, CDR1 is MGHRA and CDR2 is YSYEKL.